Listed here is a single T cell receptor (beta chain). The antigen is unknown. Stated treatment: 15 Gy SBRT to primary tumor, nephrectomy 4 weeks later. This sample is part of a study of radiation and T cells in renal cell carcinoma. Germline V gives CDR1 SGHNT, CDR2 YYREEE (reference sequence). V was shortened by 3 bases and J by 0 bases, with 7 bases between the two germline ends. The length of the CDR3 is 14 residues. This table comes from immunoSEQ multiplex PCR, and its TCRdb copy is limited to in-frame clones, with some not included. The repertoire includes 15,000 or so clones, around 50% of them detected once, and 40% sits in the top ten. Study-wide findings and caveats: From baseline, blood top tumor clonotypes peaked at 2 weeks post-radiation.

The origin of this receptor is a woman aged 60-70 years with renal cell carcinoma. V and J are TRBV5-4 and TRBJ1-5, with D uncertain. The material was tumor tissue, obtained from a patient whose treatment included radiotherapy and nephrectomy. For the CDR3, the DNA is TGTGCCAGCAGCTCCCTGCCTAGCAATCAGCCCCAGCATTTT. This gives the protein CASSSLPSNQPQHF.